This T cell receptor (beta chain) emerged from a study of T cell responses to AZD1222 COVID-19 vaccine. Study conclusions and caveats: At baseline, just six or seven AZD1222 recipients tested seropositive. Donors were largely white British and mainly female; clonal diversity was possibly underestimated. Repertoire sampling was restricted to post-peak T cell response timepoints.

Measured with immunoSEQ multiplex PCR; TCRdb has only the in-frame clones, and not every one. The sample shows 180,000 or so clones, about 87% of them seen only once. Details on this clone: Its specificity is not known.

The CDR3 totals 15 residues. Trimming left V 1 base short and J 3 bases short, with 9 bases between. CDR1 MNHNS and CDR2 SASEGT come from the germline V gene. This chain connects TRBV6-1 to TRBJ1-4, with a tentative D call TRBD1 (6 bases). The origin of this receptor is an adult who received the MenACWY meningococcal vaccine as a control. This material consisted of peripheral blood, taken 28 days after the second dose of the MenACWY control vaccine. This chain's CDR3 is CASSEVGAANEKLFF. In DNA, the CDR3 is TGTGCCAGCAGTGAAGTGGGGGCGGCTAATGAAAAACTGTTTTTT.